The 20 T cell receptor beta chains below come from one sample, sequenced in a study of molecular identifiers for immune sequencing clone quantification. A single record per CDR3 protein comes from TCRdb applying MiXCR to the PCR reads. The sample gives some 680,000 distinct CDR3 sequences, 25% of which show up once; 0.6% to 0.9% is in the top ten. What was sequenced was naive CD8+ T cells from blood, with Jurkat cell RNA spiked in. Regarding subset: FACS-sorted CD8+CD4-CCR7+CD45RA+ naive T cells. The receptors come from a human donor in good health. Some libraries in this study had Jurkat cell RNA spiked in.

J is TRBJ2-7 and V is TRBV2, with TRBD1 matching over 7 bases. Trimming at V came to 6 bases and at J to 2 bases, leaving 13 bases not matched to a gene. Germline CDR1 and CDR2: SNHLY and FYNNEI. This CDR3 spans 16 amino acids. The CDR3 coding sequence is TGTGCCAGCAGCTTTGACAGGGCAGAAGTAACCTACGAGCAGTACTTC. As protein: CASSFDRAEVTYEQYF.

This rearrangement joins TRBV6-1 to TRBJ1-2; D not certain. The V gene's germline CDR1 is MNHNS and CDR2 SASEGT. There are 13 residues in the CDR3. Deletions cut 10 bases from V and 2 bases from J, with 14 bases between. CDR3 residues: CATDWAQNYGYTF. The CDR3 DNA follows: TGTGCCACCGATTGGGCCCAAAACTATGGCTACACCTTC.

V and J are TRBV7-6 and TRBJ2-5; no definite D call. The CDR3 totals 16 residues. V gave up 1 base and J gave up 1 base, with 13 bases separating them. The germline CDR1 and CDR2 sequences are SGHVS and FNYEAQ. CDR3 nucleotide sequence: TGTGCCAGCAGCTTAGGTTACTCTCGGCCCCAAGAGACCCAGTACTTC. The encoded protein is CASSLGYSRPQETQYF.

In the case of this clonotype: A much larger clone differs from this one at a single base, so this may be a read error. The V call is TRBV7-9, the J call TRBJ2-4; D may be TRBD1 or TRBD2 (5 bases each). Germline values: CDR1 SEHNR, CDR2 FQNEAQ (reference sequence). The CDR3 extends over 16 amino acids. V lost 5 bases, J lost 6 bases, and 20 bases lay in between. CDR3 loop: CASSTNLGVDGNIQYF. Here the CDR3 DNA reads TGTGCCAGCAGCACAAACCTGGGGGTAGATGGAAACATTCAGTACTTC.

This clonotype was observed many times. The genes are TRBV20-1 and TRBJ1-1; D is undetermined. Germline V gene data show CDR1 as DFQATT and CDR2 as SNEGSKA (reference sequence). The CDR3 has 15 amino acids. V was trimmed by 6 bases and J by 0 bases, leaving 17 bases between them. CDR3 protein: CSATELGRMNTEAFF. The CDR3 coding sequence is TGCAGTGCCACGGAACTCGGCCGGATGAACACTGAAGCTTTCTTT.

This clonotype appeared a single time. A much larger clone sits a single nucleotide away, making a read error possible. In DNA form, the CDR3 reads TGCAGCGTTCCGAGGGAGGGGATTGAAGCTTTCTTT. It specifies CSVPREGIEAFF. The chain joins TRBV29-1 to TRBJ1-1; D perhaps matches TRBD1 (5 bases). This CDR3 contains 12 residues. CDR1 is SQVTM and CDR2 is ANQGSEA in the germline V gene. The germline V and J ends were trimmed by 5 bases and 7 bases, with 14 bases remaining between them.

This clonotype was counted at least ten times. J is TRBJ1-1 and V is TRBV4-3; D remains unclear. This CDR3 is built from 16 residues. Germline CDR1 is LGHNA and CDR2 is YSLEER. Trimming shortened V by 0 bases and J by 2 bases, and 13 bases separated the two germline ends. Here the CDR3 reads CASSQDQVRANTEAFF. For the CDR3, the DNA is TGCGCCAGCAGCCAAGATCAAGTCCGGGCCAACACTGAAGCTTTCTTT.

This clonotype has at least ten counts. The genes are TRBV9 and TRBJ2-3; TRBD2 aligns across 9 bases. The trim removed 0 bases at V and 3 bases at J, leaving 5 bases unmatched. The CDR3 is made up of 16 amino acids. CDR1 is SGDLS, CDR2 YYNGEE, per germline. The DNA for the CDR3 is TGTGCCAGCAGCGTAGGGGTTAGCGGGGGTACAGATACGCAGTATTTT. Protein: CASSVGVSGGTDTQYF.

The genes are TRBV7-9 and TRBJ1-4; D call uncertain. From germline, CDR1 is SEHNR and CDR2 FQNEAQ (reference sequence). The CDR3 is 13 amino acids. Trimming took off 4 bases at V and 7 bases at J, with 10 bases between the two ends. The DNA of the CDR3 is TGTGCCAGCAGCTCCGGGTATGGTGAAAAACTGTTTTTT. Translation: CASSSGYGEKLFF.

In the case of this clonotype: Being one base from a much bigger clone, this may be a read error. V is TRBV7-9 and J is TRBJ1-1; D might be TRBD1 (5 bases). The germline V gene encodes CDR1 SEHNR and CDR2 FQNEAQ (reference sequence). Trimming cost V 1 base and J 6 bases, with 21 bases left between them. This CDR3 has 17 amino acids. In DNA, the CDR3 is TGTGCCAGCAGCTTAGTCGGTGGGAGGGGCAGTGGCGCTGAAGCTTTCTTT. Its translation: CASSLVGGRGSGAEAFF.

About this clonotype: One base away lies a much larger clone, so this may be a sequencing read error. The chain recombines TRBV20-1 with TRBJ1-5, with a weak D call TRBD1 (6 bases). The CDR3 contains 14 residues. Germline V lookup: CDR1 DFQATT, CDR2 SNEGSKA (reference sequence). The chain's CDR3 is CGASEGHNNQPQHF. The CDR3 DNA sequence: TGCGGTGCTAGTGAGGGACACAATAATCAGCCCCAGCATTTT.

Note on this clonotype: A much larger clone lies a single base off, so this may be a read error. This chain connects TRBV4-3 to TRBJ1-4, with D unresolved. Germline CDR1 and CDR2: LGHNA and YSLEER. The CDR3 is 15 residues long. CDR3 residues: CASSRREATTEKLFF. CDR3 sequence (DNA): TGCGCCAGCAGCCGACGGGAAGCAACTACTGAAAAACTGTTTTTT.

This chain links TRBV5-4 with TRBJ2-7; D unresolved. Per the germline V gene, CDR1 is SGHNT and CDR2 is YYREEE (reference sequence). The length of the CDR3 is 14 residues. Deletions cut 0 bases from V and 3 bases from J, with 10 bases between. CDR3 sequence reads: CASSLGNNHYEQYF. The CDR3 DNA reads as TGTGCCAGCAGCTTGGGAAACAACCACTACGAGCAGTACTTC.

This chain links TRBV4-3 with TRBJ2-3; D perhaps matches TRBD2 (7 bases). V gave up 4 bases and J gave up 6 bases, with 23 bases separating them. Germline V lookup: CDR1 LGHNA, CDR2 YSLEER. CDR3 length equals 17 residues. In DNA form, the CDR3 reads TGCGCCAGCAGCCCAGACCGAGCGGGACAAAACATGGATACGCAGTATTTT. This gives the protein CASSPDRAGQNMDTQYF.

Of note for this clonotype: A read error may account for a junction end that differs from germline. V gene TRBV4-1 combines with J gene TRBJ2-1; D ambiguous. CDR1 is MGHRA and CDR2 is YSYEKL in the germline V gene. The CDR3 loop spans 12 amino acids. In nucleotides, the CDR3 is TGCGCCAGCAGCCCCTATCCCCATGAGCAGATCTTC. Its translation is CASSPYPHEQIF.

The V gene is TRBV7-9, the J gene TRBJ2-7; D is possibly TRBD1 or TRBD2 (6 bases each). Germline V gives CDR1 SEHNR, CDR2 FQNEAQ (reference sequence). V dropped 4 bases and J dropped 5 bases, with 18 bases sitting between them. The CDR3 loop spans 15 amino acids. The CDR3 DNA sequence: TGTGCCAGCAGCTCCTCGGCAGGGGAGGTCCACGAGCAGTACTTC. This codes for CASSSSAGEVHEQYF.

This clonotype turned up a few times. This sequence joins TRBV12-3 or TRBV12-4 and TRBJ2-1; D might be TRBD2 (5 bases). V was pared by 8 bases and J by 8 bases, with 13 bases between. CDR3 length equals 12 residues. The CDR3 loop reads CASGLAGYEQFF. The CDR3 region has the DNA TGTGCCAGCGGGCTAGCTGGGTATGAGCAGTTCTTC.

This clonotype was recorded a few times. The rearrangement joins TRBV2 to TRBJ2-7; D possibly corresponds to TRBD1 (6 bases). The germline CDR1 and CDR2 sequences are SNHLY and FYNNEI. The CDR3 runs 14 residues. Trimming pared 6 bases from V and 5 bases from J, leaving 17 bases between. The CDR3 spells CASRRAGVYDEQYF. The CDR3 DNA reads as TGTGCCAGCAGGAGGGCAGGGGTATACGACGAGCAGTACTTC.

This clonotype was seen ten or more times. The genes are TRBV5-1 and TRBJ2-3; 7 positions match TRBD2. V gave up 4 bases and J gave up 3 bases; unmatched junction bases: 11. Germline values: CDR1 SGHRS, CDR2 YFSETQ. CDR3 length equals 16 residues. This CDR3 is CASSHPGLDPTDTQYF. The CDR3 DNA sequence: TGCGCCAGCAGCCATCCCGGACTAGACCCAACAGATACGCAGTATTTT. The full variable domain, with the rest looked up from reference TRBV5-1 and TRBJ2-3, is KAGVTQTPRYLIKTRGQQVTLSCSPISGHRSVSWYQQTPGQGLQFLFEYFSETQRNKGNFPGRFSGRQFSNSRSEMNVSTLELGDSALYLCASSHPGLDPTDTQYFGPGTRLTVL.

This clonotype was seen a few times. This chain connects TRBV4-3 to TRBJ2-7, with D possibly matching TRBD1 (7 bases). The germline V gene has CDR1 LGHNA and CDR2 YSLEER. V gave up 0 bases and J gave up 2 bases, with 14 bases separating them. The CDR3 runs to 16 residues. CDR3 protein: CASSQDRAGGTYEQYF. The CDR3 nucleotides are TGCGCCAGCAGCCAAGATCGGGCAGGGGGGACCTACGAGCAGTACTTC.